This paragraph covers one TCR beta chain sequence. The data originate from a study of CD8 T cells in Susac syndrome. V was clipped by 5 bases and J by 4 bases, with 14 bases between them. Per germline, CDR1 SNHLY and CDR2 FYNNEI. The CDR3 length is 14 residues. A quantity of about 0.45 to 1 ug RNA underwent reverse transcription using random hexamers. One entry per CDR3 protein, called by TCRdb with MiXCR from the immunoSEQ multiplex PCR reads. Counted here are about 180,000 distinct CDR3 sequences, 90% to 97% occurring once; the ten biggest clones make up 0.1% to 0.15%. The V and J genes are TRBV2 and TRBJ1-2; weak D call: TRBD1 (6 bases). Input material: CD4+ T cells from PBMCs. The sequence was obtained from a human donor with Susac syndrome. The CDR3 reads CASSSTGSGYGYTF. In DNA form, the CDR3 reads TGTGCCAGCAGTTCCACAGGGTCCGGCTATGGCTACACCTTC.